Each of the 11 T cell receptor beta chains below was sequenced from the same sample in a study of human T cells and chemical hapten exposure. Time point denoted: patch test 2, 6 weeks after DPC sensitization. Treatment given: therapeutic diphenylcyclopropenone sensitization with weekly scalp DPC. MiXCR was run by TCRdb on the RACE reads, yielding one entry per CDR3 protein. The table includes 89,000 or so distinct CDR3 sequences, approximately 7% detected once. Specimen: whole blood, collected in connection with sensitization to the hapten diphenylcyclopropenone (DPC). These receptors came from a woman between 25 and 40 years old with alopecia areata. Some clones in this sample may be carry-over from other donors' samples.

The table lists this clonotype with many counts. The chain recombines TRBV29-1 with TRBJ1-1; D not resolved. The CDR3 sequence is 13 residues long. Per germline, CDR1 SQVTM and CDR2 ANQGSEA. The V and J ends lost 1 base and 4 bases respectively, with 10 bases between them. CDR3 in amino acids: CSVEGELGTEAFF. The CDR3 DNA reads TGCAGCGTTGAAGGGGAGTTGGGCACTGAAGCTTTCTTT.

In this sample, this clonotype turned up many times. The J gene is TRBJ1-3, the V gene TRBV3-1, with TRBD1 identical over 7 bases. This CDR3 spans 18 amino acids. Unmatched junction bases numbered 12, after V lost 4 bases and J lost 0 bases. Germline V gene data show CDR1 as LGHDT and CDR2 as YNNKEL (reference sequence). CDR3 region: CASSRLRTGLRSGNTIYF. The CDR3 region has the DNA TGTGCCAGCAGCCGACTCCGGACAGGACTGCGCTCTGGAAACACCATATATTTT.

V and J are TRBV20-1 and TRBJ1-1; D might be TRBD1 (5 bases). In germline, CDR1 is DFQATT, CDR2 SNEGSKA (reference sequence). The CDR3 is 14 amino acids. The V and J ends lost 3 bases and 0 bases respectively, with 11 bases between them. The CDR3 sequence: CSASRGSLNTEAFF. The CDR3 bases are TGCAGTGCTAGTCGGGGCAGCCTGAACACTGAAGCTTTCTTT.

The chain combines TRBV20-1 with TRBJ1-4; 8 nucleotides agree with TRBD1. Germline loops: CDR1 DFQATT, CDR2 SNEGSKA (reference sequence). The CDR3 extends over 16 amino acids. Trimming at V came to 0 bases and at J to 11 bases, leaving 14 bases not matched to a gene. The CDR3 loop reads CSARDIRVGQGGKLFF. The CDR3 DNA reads TGCAGTGCTAGAGATATTAGAGTAGGACAGGGAGGCAAACTGTTTTTT.

This sequence joins TRBV11-1 and TRBJ1-2; no clear D. The CDR3 extends over 12 amino acids. CDR1 is SGHAT, CDR2 FQDESV, per germline (reference sequence). Trimming stripped 3 bases from V and 5 bases from J, with 7 bases between. The CDR3 region has the DNA TGTGCCAGCAGCTTCACGGAATATGGCTACACCTTC. Its translation: CASSFTEYGYTF.

This clonotype has at least ten counts. The chain is built from TRBV7-2 and TRBJ1-1; unclear D gene. This CDR3 contains 15 residues. Trimming cost V 4 bases and J 10 bases, with 22 bases left between them. Germline V gene sequence: CDR1 SGHTA, CDR2 FQGNSA. CDR3 in amino acids: CASSSTPGSAYLAFF. In DNA, the CDR3 is TGTGCCAGCAGCTCAACCCCTGGGTCAGCCTATTTAGCTTTCTTT.

V usage is TRBV20-1 and J usage is TRBJ1-2, with 10 bases identical to TRBD1. In germline, CDR1 is DFQATT, CDR2 SNEGSKA (reference sequence). The CDR3 covers 13 residues. Losses at the gene ends were 7 bases for V and 4 bases for J; bases not matched to a gene: 6. The chain's CDR3 is CSVLDRGRYGYTF. The CDR3 coding sequence is TGCAGTGTATTAGACAGGGGGCGCTATGGCTACACCTTC.

This clonotype came up a few times. The chain recombines TRBV30 with TRBJ2-3; no clear D. CDR3 length: 16 residues. The germline V and J ends were trimmed by 2 bases and 2 bases, with 17 bases remaining between them. Germline V gene sequence: CDR1 GTSNPN, CDR2 SVGIG (reference sequence). CDR3 residues: CAWSPLFWGSTDTQYF. CDR3 bases: TGTGCCTGGAGTCCCCTCTTTTGGGGATCCACAGATACGCAGTATTTT.

The chain has TRBV20-1 and TRBJ2-7; 9 nucleotides line up with TRBD2. Germline V lookup: CDR1 DFQATT, CDR2 SNEGSKA (reference sequence). The CDR3 has 15 residues. With 3 bases clipped from V and 4 bases from J, the junction kept 10 bases outside the gene matches. The CDR3 sequence: CSARSLSGGPYEQYF. The CDR3 DNA is TGCAGTGCTAGGTCCTTAAGCGGGGGGCCTTACGAGCAGTACTTC.

This clonotype was counted many times. This chain links TRBV18 with TRBJ2-1, with 9 nucleotides matching TRBD1. J was trimmed by 8 bases and V by 6 bases; bases with no gene match: 11. Germline V gene sequence: CDR1 KGHSH, CDR2 LQKENI. The CDR3 covers 15 residues. The CDR3 DNA reads as TGTGCCAGCTCCCCTGGACAGGGGACCCTACATGAGCAGTTCTTC. Residues: CASSPGQGTLHEQFF. Variable domain in full (rest from reference TRBV18 and TRBJ2-1): NAGVMQNPRHLVRRRGQEARLRCSPMKGHSHVYWYRQLPEEGLKFMVYLQKENIIDESGMPKERFSAEFPKEGPSILRIQQVVRGDSAAYFCASSPGQGTLHEQFFGPGTRLTVL.

This clonotype came up many times. The rearrangement links TRBV7-9 to TRBJ2-7, with 7 bases lining up with TRBD1. CDR3 length: 17 residues. Looked up from germline, CDR1 is SEHNR and CDR2 is FQNEAQ (reference sequence). V shed 3 bases, J shed 0 bases, and the junction held 11 bases outside the gene matches. The CDR3 DNA follows: TGTGCCAGCAGCTTGGCCTCAGTCCGGGACAGCTCCTACGAGCAGTACTTC. Translated: CASSLASVRDSSYEQYF.